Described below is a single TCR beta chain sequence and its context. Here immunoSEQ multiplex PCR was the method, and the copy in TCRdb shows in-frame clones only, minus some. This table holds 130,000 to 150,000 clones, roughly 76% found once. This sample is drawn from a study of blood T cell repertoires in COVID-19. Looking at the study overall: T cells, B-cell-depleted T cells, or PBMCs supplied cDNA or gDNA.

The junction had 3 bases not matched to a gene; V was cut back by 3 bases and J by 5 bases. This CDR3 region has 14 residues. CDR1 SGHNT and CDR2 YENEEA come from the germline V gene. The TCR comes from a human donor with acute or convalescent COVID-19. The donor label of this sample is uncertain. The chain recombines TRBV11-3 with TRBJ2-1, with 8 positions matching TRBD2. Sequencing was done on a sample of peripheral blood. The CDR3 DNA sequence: TGTGCCAGCAGCTTCGGGGGGGCCAACAATGAGCAGTTCTTC. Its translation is CASSFGGANNEQFF.